The 10 T cell receptor beta chains presented below share a single source sample, sequenced in a study of OX40 agonist ivuxolimab in advanced cancers. Sequencing used immunoSEQ multiplex PCR; TCRdb keeps in-frame clones, though not all of them. Among 25,000 to 40,000 clones listed, about 87% were seen once. The specimen comprised CD4+ or CD8+ T cells sorted from blood, sampled in a trial of the OX40 agonist ivuxolimab. The receptors were gathered from an adult with an advanced solid tumor such as melanoma, head and neck, liver or kidney cancer.

This chain joins TRBV4-1 and TRBJ2-5; D may be TRBD1 (6 bases). Trimming removed 4 bases from V and 2 bases from J, with 11 bases in between. Germline CDR1 is MGHRA and CDR2 is YSYEKL. The CDR3 length is 14 residues. The CDR3 loop is CASSPTGIQETQYF. CDR3 nucleotide sequence: TGCGCCAGCAGCCCTACAGGGATTCAAGAGACCCAGTACTTC.

J is TRBJ2-1 and V is TRBV5-1, with 12 bases lining up with TRBD2. The V and J ends lost 5 bases and 5 bases, in that order; junction bases with no gene match: 8. Germline lookup yields CDR1 SGHRS and CDR2 YFSETQ. The CDR3 length is 16 residues. The CDR3 loop reads CASRPSGREADNEQFF. CDR3 nucleotide sequence: TGCGCCAGCAGGCCTAGCGGGAGGGAGGCGGACAATGAGCAGTTCTTC. The full variable domain, rest sourced from reference TRBV5-1 and TRBJ2-1, is KAGVTQTPRYLIKTRGQQVTLSCSPISGHRSVSWYQQTPGQGLQFLFEYFSETQRNKGNFPGRFSGRQFSNSRSEMNVSTLELGDSALYLCASRPSGREADNEQFFGPGTRLTVL.

The rearrangement joins TRBV10-3 to TRBJ2-1; the D is unclear. The CDR3 has 17 residues. Germline V gene lookup returns CDR1 ENHRY and CDR2 SYGVKD. The V end was cut by 3 bases, the J end by 0 bases, with 15 bases between. The CDR3 DNA sequence: TGTGCCATCAGTGACGCAAGGGCCCTACGCTCCTACAATGAGCAGTTCTTC. Translating gives CAISDARALRSYNEQFF.

This rearrangement joins TRBV10-3 to TRBJ2-1, with D maybe TRBD1 (6 bases). V lost 6 bases and J 0 bases, leaving 15 bases between the germline ends. This CDR3 spans 16 amino acids. Germline V CDR1 and CDR2: ENHRY, SYGVKD. The CDR3 DNA follows: TGTGCCATCAGGAGGAGGACAGCCAGCTCCTACAATGAGCAGTTCTTC. Translated, it gives CAIRRRTASSYNEQFF.

This rearrangement joins TRBV28 to TRBJ2-1; 13 bases are shared with TRBD2. The CDR3 is made up of 19 amino acids. After removal of 7 bases from V and 7 bases from J, the junction contained 19 bases not matched to a gene. Germline CDR1 is MDHEN and CDR2 is SYDVKM. The CDR3 DNA reads as TGTGCCAGCACCAAAATGAGACTAGCGGGAGGAGTCACGATAAATGAGCAGTTCTTC. It encodes CASTKMRLAGGVTINEQFF.

The CDR3 sequence is CASSPRVGIATNEKLFF. The DNA of the CDR3 is TGTGCCAGTAGCCCCAGGGTAGGGATCGCAACTAATGAAAAACTGTTTTTT. The rearrangement links TRBV19 to TRBJ1-4; D possibly corresponds to TRBD1 (5 bases). Trimming removed 6 bases at V and 0 bases at J, with 17 bases between. The V gene's germline CDR1 is LNHDA and CDR2 SQIVND (reference sequence). This CDR3 spans 17 amino acids.

The genes are TRBV11-3 and TRBJ2-5; 15 positions agree with TRBD2. The junction had 3 bases not matched to a gene; V was cut back by 5 bases and J by 5 bases. The germline V gene has CDR1 SGHNT and CDR2 YENEEA. The CDR3 spans 15 residues. This chain's CDR3 is CASSRGLAGGETQYF. In DNA form, the CDR3 reads TGTGCCAGCAGCCGGGGACTAGCGGGAGGCGAGACCCAGTACTTC.

This chain links TRBV2 with TRBJ2-5; D call uncertain. Germline loops: CDR1 SNHLY, CDR2 FYNNEI. The CDR3 extends over 13 amino acids. Trimming stripped 1 base from V and 2 bases from J, with 5 bases between. CDR3 sequence: CASSEGMQETQYF. The CDR3 coding sequence is TGTGCCAGCAGTGAAGGCATGCAAGAGACCCAGTACTTC.

V usage is TRBV6-6 and J usage is TRBJ2-7; possibly TRBD2 for D (6 bases). The V end lost 2 bases, the J end lost 7 bases, and 6 bases lay between the germline ends. The CDR3 consists of 11 residues. Germline V CDR1 and CDR2: MNHNY, SVGAGI (reference sequence). The CDR3 loop is CASSYAGEQYF. As DNA, the CDR3 is TGTGCCAGCAGTTACGCGGGGGAGCAGTACTTC.

This clone turned up a few times. This sequence joins TRBV27 and TRBJ1-2; unclear D gene. V gave up 4 bases and J gave up 4 bases, with 13 bases separating them. The CDR3 spans 14 residues. In germline, CDR1 is MNHEY, CDR2 SMNVEV (reference sequence). CDR3 loop: CASSSQPIVYGYTF. The DNA of the CDR3 is TGTGCCAGCAGTTCCCAGCCCATTGTCTATGGCTACACCTTC.